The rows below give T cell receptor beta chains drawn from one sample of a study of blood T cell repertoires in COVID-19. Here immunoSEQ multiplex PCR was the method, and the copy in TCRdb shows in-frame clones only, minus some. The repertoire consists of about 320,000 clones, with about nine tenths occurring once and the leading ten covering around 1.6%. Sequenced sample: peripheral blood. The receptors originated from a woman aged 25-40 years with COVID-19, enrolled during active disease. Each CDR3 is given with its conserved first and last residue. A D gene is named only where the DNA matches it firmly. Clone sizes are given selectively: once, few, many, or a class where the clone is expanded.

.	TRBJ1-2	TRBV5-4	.	TGTGCCAGCAGCGCCGCAGGGCCGTATGGCTACACCTTC	CASSAAGPYGYTF
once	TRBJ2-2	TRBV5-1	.	TGCGCCAGCAGACCCTTAGGGGGATCAGGGGAGCTGTTTTTT	CASRPLGGSGELFF
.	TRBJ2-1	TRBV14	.	TGTGCCAGCAGCCGCGGCGGGTACAATGAGCAGTTCTTC	CASSRGGYNEQFF
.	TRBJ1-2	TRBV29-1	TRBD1	TGCAGCGTTGAAAGGGGACAGGGGGCTCATGGCTACACCTTC	CSVERGQGAHGYTF
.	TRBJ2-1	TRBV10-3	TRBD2	TGTGCCATCAGTGAGACTATTAGCGGGGGCCTAAACAATGAGCAGTTCTTC	CAISETISGGLNNEQFF
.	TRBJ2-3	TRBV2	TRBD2	TGTGCCAGCAGTGAATTTCAAGCGGGGAGCACAGATACGCAGTATTTT	CASSEFQAGSTDTQYF
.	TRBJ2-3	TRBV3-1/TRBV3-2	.	TGTGCCAGCAGCCGGGGACTGGGGTCGGCAGATACGCAGTATTTT	CASSRGLGSADTQYF
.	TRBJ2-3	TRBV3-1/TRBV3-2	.	TGTGCCAGCAGCCAAGATTCGGGGGCAGATACGCAGTATTTT	CASSQDSGADTQYF
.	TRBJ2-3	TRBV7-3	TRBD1	TGTGCCAGCAGCTTAGAACGAACAGGGGGCGCGGTTACGCAGTATTTT	CASSLERTGGAVTQYF
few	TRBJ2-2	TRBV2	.	TGTGCCAGCAGACAACAGGGCGCACGGACCGGGGAGCTGTTTTTT	CASRQQGARTGELFF
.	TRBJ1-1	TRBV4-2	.	TGTGCCAGCAGCCAAGGCCAGGTAGGGAACACTGAAGCTTTCTTT	CASSQGQVGNTEAFF
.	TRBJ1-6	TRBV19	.	TGTGCCAGTAGTATAAGAGGACTCAGCTCCTATAATTCACCCCTCCACTTT	CASSIRGLSSYNSPLHF
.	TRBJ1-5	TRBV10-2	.	TGCGCCAGCAGTGAGTACAGGGTCGATCAGCCCCAGCATTTT	CASSEYRVDQPQHF
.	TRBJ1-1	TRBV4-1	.	TGCGCCAGCAGCCATTTGACAGGCTTGAACACTGAAGCTTTCTTT	CASSHLTGLNTEAFF
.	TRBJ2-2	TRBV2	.	TGTGCCATCACGATCCCCCGAAGGGGGGGTACAAACACCGGGGAGCTGTTTTTT	CAITIPRRGGTNTGELFF
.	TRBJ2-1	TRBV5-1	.	TGCGCCAGCAGCTCTGGACTAAGGACAAGGAATGAGCAGTTCTTC	CASSSGLRTRNEQFF
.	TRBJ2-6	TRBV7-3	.	TGTGCCAGCAGTTCAGGGTTGGGGCGATCTGGGGCCAACGTCCTGACTTTC	CASSSGLGRSGANVLTF
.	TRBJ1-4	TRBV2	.	TGTGCCAGCAGTGACCCGCAGGCCTTTAATGAAAAACTGTTTTTT	CASSDPQAFNEKLFF
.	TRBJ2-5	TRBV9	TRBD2	TGTGCCAGCAGCGTAGCGGGAGGGACCCAGTACTTC	CASSVAGGTQYF
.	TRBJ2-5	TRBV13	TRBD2	TGTGCCAGCAGCTTAGGATCGGGAGGAGGGGAGACCCAGTACTTC	CASSLGSGGGETQYF
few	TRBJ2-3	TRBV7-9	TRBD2	TGTGCCAGCAGCTTAGAGGCTAGCGGGGCAGATACGCAGTATTTT	CASSLEASGADTQYF